This TCR beta chain appears in the sequencing data of a study of blood T cell repertoires in COVID-19. Study in general: Samples representing acute and convalescent COVID-19 were sourced from the United States, Italy and Spain.

Germline V gene sequence: CDR1 LGHDT, CDR2 YNNKEL (reference sequence). This CDR3 is built from 18 residues. Germline trimming cut 3 bases from V and 2 bases from J; bases unmatched to any gene: 10. Everyone who took part was about 18 to 90 years old, and they came from fewer than 25 US areas. Self-reported history from a screening survey and questionnaire set each donor's cohort. In the authors' methods: Quantification of nucleated cells was approximated via reference gene primer amplification. Method: immunoSEQ multiplex PCR; TCRdb's copy keeps in-frame clones and lacks some. V and J calls and clone size are those listed in that table; D and trimming were worked out from the DNA. The sample has some 250,000 clones; 70% to 90% are singletons.

Sequences were obtained from PBMCs or T cells enriched from blood (not recorded which). This chain joins TRBV3-1 (or the pseudogene TRBV3-2) and TRBJ2-3; 11 nucleotides match TRBD2. This sequence was found in a woman between 45 and 60 years old who had recovered from COVID-19. The chain's CDR3 is CASSHPLGTSGVTDTQYF. The CDR3 DNA reads as TGTGCCAGCAGCCACCCCCTCGGGACTAGCGGAGTCACAGATACGCAGTATTTT.